These T cell receptor beta chains were read from a single sample in a study of human T cells and chemical hapten exposure. TCRdb independently ran MiXCR on the reads; one entry per CDR3 protein. The sample carries fewer than 150,000 distinct CDR3 sequences, over 6.5% recorded once. What was sequenced was whole blood. These receptors originate from a human donor in good health. Some clones in this sample may be carry-over from other donors' samples. Both conserved end residues are part of each CDR3. Fields, in order: V gene, J gene, D gene, clone size, CDR3 DNA, CDR3 protein. A D gene is named only where the DNA matches it firmly. Only some rows state a clone size, as once, few, many or a class for expanded clones.

TRBV20-1,TRBJ1-6,-,many,TGCAGTGCTAGAAGGGGGGTAGTTAATTCACCCCTCCACTTT,CSARRGVVNSPLHF
TRBV7-9,TRBJ1-2,-,-,TGTGCCAGCAGCCCCCCCCAGGCAGGGGCGCCTGTTGGCTACACCTTC,CASSPPQAGAPVGYTF
TRBV19,TRBJ2-2,-,many,TGTGCCAGTAGTATGACGTTGGGACTCCCCACCGGGGAGCTGTTTTTT,CASSMTLGLPTGELFF
TRBV19,TRBJ1-5,-,many,TGTGCCAGTAGTATTGACAGACCCAACAATCAGCCCCAGCATTTT,CASSIDRPNNQPQHF
TRBV4-3,TRBJ1-5,-,many,TGCGCCAGCAGCCAAGATCTAAGGGGGAGGAAGCCCCAGCATTTT,CASSQDLRGRKPQHF
TRBV19,TRBJ1-4,TRBD1,few,TGTGCCAGTAGTATCGGGACAGGAGTACGTGAAAAACTGTTTTTT,CASSIGTGVREKLFF
TRBV6-5,TRBJ1-1,TRBD1,-,TGTGCCAGCAGTCAGGGGACAGGGGGCACTGAAGCTTTCTTT,CASSQGTGGTEAFF
TRBV27,TRBJ1-5,-,-,TGTGCCAGCAGTTTATTTTCGGCTAGCAATCAGCCCCAGCATTTT,CASSLFSASNQPQHF
TRBV15,TRBJ2-1,-,many,TGTGCCACCAGCAGAGGGGTCAACAATGAGCAGTTCTTC,CATSRGVNNEQFF
TRBV6-5,TRBJ2-1,TRBD2,few,TGTGCCAGCAGTTTCGTCCCGGGACTAGTTGATGAGCAGTTCTTC,CASSFVPGLVDEQFF
TRBV20-1,TRBJ2-7,-,few,TGCAGTGCTAGAGACGGGCTAGCGCAGTCCTACGAGCAGTACTTC,CSARDGLAQSYEQYF
TRBV20-1,TRBJ1-5,-,-,TGCAGTGTCAAAGGGGGTATTGCCAATCAGCCCCAGCATTTT,CSVKGGIANQPQHF
TRBV7-2,TRBJ2-3,TRBD2,-,TGTGCCAGCAGCTTCGGGGGGTTCCAAGATACGCAGTATTTT,CASSFGGFQDTQYF
TRBV10-3,TRBJ2-5,TRBD2,few,TGTGCCATCAGTGAGCGGCGGGAGGACCCAGAGACCCAGTACTTC,CAISERREDPETQYF
TRBV5-1,TRBJ2-7,-,-,TGCGCCAGCAGCTTGGAAGCAGGGCATCCCAACTACGAGCAGTACTTC,CASSLEAGHPNYEQYF
TRBV5-1,TRBJ2-1,-,few,TGCGCCAGCAGAGGGGGATCTACTCAGGATGAGCAGTTCTTC,CASRGGSTQDEQFF
TRBV29-1,TRBJ1-4,-,many,TGCAGCGTTGAGGTGGGGGCTCTTAATGAAAAACTGTTTTTT,CSVEVGALNEKLFF
TRBV2,TRBJ2-7,TRBD2,many,TGTGCCAGCAGTGCTGCGGGGGGAACACACGAGCAGTACTTC,CASSAAGGTHEQYF
TRBV6-5,TRBJ1-6,-,-,TGTGCCAGCACGAGGGGCGACTATTCACCCCTCCACTTT,CASTRGDYSPLHF
TRBV28,TRBJ2-7,TRBD2,many,TGTGCCAGCAGTTTCGCCCGTCGGACTAGCGGAACCTACGAGCAGTACTTC,CASSFARRTSGTYEQYF
TRBV7-9,TRBJ2-5,TRBD1,-,TGTGCCAGCAGCGCTCCGGGACAGGAAAACCAAGAGACCCAGTACTTC,CASSAPGQENQETQYF
TRBV5-5,TRBJ1-5,-,many,TGTGCCAGCAGCCTGGACCGGGGAGGACAGCCCCAGCATTTT,CASSLDRGGQPQHF
TRBV5-1,TRBJ2-2,-,-,TGCGCCAGCAGCTTGGGGACGATGAACACCGGGGAGCTGTTTTTT,CASSLGTMNTGELFF
TRBV5-1,TRBJ2-2,-,many,TGCGCCAGCAGCTTGACTAGCTCGAACACCGGGGAGCTGTTTTTT,CASSLTSSNTGELFF
TRBV14,TRBJ2-2,-,-,TGTGCCAGCAGCCCCGGGCCCACTAGATCGGCGAACACCGGGGAGCTGTTTTTT,CASSPGPTRSANTGELFF
TRBV29-1,TRBJ1-1,-,many,TGCAGCGCACTGTCCGGGACGAACACTGAAGCTTTCTTT,CSALSGTNTEAFF
TRBV16,TRBJ1-5,TRBD1,once,TGTGCCAGCAGCCTAGACAGGGGAGCAAATCAGCCCCAGCATTTT,CASSLDRGANQPQHF
TRBV6-2/TRBV6-3,TRBJ1-5,-,many,TGTGCCAGCAGCCGGGACAACAGCAATCAGCCCCAGCATTTT,CASSRDNSNQPQHF
TRBV20-1,TRBJ2-7,-,many,TGCAGTGCTAGTAAGGGGACCCATACCTACGAGCAGTACTTC,CSASKGTHTYEQYF
TRBV27,TRBJ2-7,-,few,TGTGCCAGCAGTTTAAGAGGGATAAACGACGAGCAGTACTTC,CASSLRGINDEQYF
TRBV29-1,TRBJ1-2,-,many,TGCAGCGTTGAAGATCTTGTGGGGATTGGGGGCTACACCTTC,CSVEDLVGIGGYTF
TRBV7-3,TRBJ2-5,-,-,TGTGCCAGCAGCCCGAACGCGGGCGGGGAGACCCAGTACTTC,CASSPNAGGETQYF
TRBV6-4,TRBJ2-7,TRBD2,-,TGTGCCAGCAGCCCTAGCGGAGTCTCCTACGAGCAGTACTTC,CASSPSGVSYEQYF
TRBV9,TRBJ2-1,TRBD2,-,TGTGCCAGCAGGAGGCCTAGCGGGAGGGGGGCCAATGAGCAGTTCTTC,CASRRPSGRGANEQFF
TRBV10-3,TRBJ2-1,-,many,TGTGCCATCAGTGACAGTAGTTACAATGAGCAGTTCTTC,CAISDSSYNEQFF
TRBV18,TRBJ1-1,-,many,TGTGCCAGCTCACCGAATTTACAGGCCATGAACACTGAAGCTTTCTTT,CASSPNLQAMNTEAFF
TRBV12-3/TRBV12-4,TRBJ2-1,-,-,TGTGCCAGCAGTAACGGTGAGCAGTTCTTC,CASSNGEQFF
TRBV7-2,TRBJ2-3,TRBD2,few,TGTGCCAGCAGCGCTCCGGGACTAGCGGGAGGCACAGATACGCAGTATTTT,CASSAPGLAGGTDTQYF
TRBV20-1,TRBJ2-7,TRBD2,-,TGCAGTGCCGGGACTAGCGGATGGGGCGAGCAGTACTTC,CSAGTSGWGEQYF
TRBV5-1,TRBJ1-5,-,few,TGCGCCAGCAGCCCAGATATGGGGCATCAGCCCCAGCATTTT,CASSPDMGHQPQHF
TRBV18,TRBJ2-1,TRBD2,-,TGTGCCAGCTCACCCCAGACTAGCAGCCCGTACAATGAGCAGTTCTTC,CASSPQTSSPYNEQFF
TRBV11-1,TRBJ1-1,-,many,TGTGCCAGCTTTAAAGGACCCCAGGGGCAATGGACTGAAGCTTTCTTT,CASFKGPQGQWTEAFF
TRBV2,TRBJ2-1,-,-,TGTGCCAGCAGTAGGGGGGACAATGAGCAGTTCTTC,CASSRGDNEQFF
TRBV7-2,TRBJ2-7,-,-,TGTGCCAGCAGCTTAACTATAGGGGGTTTCAACGAGCAGTACTTC,CASSLTIGGFNEQYF
TRBV29-1,TRBJ1-5,-,-,TGCAGCGTTGGGGGGGCCGGCAATCAGCCCCAGCATTTT,CSVGGAGNQPQHF
TRBV6-2/TRBV6-3,TRBJ1-6,-,few,TGTGCCGCACATCAGTATAATTCACCCCTCCACTTT,CAAHQYNSPLHF
TRBV7-9,TRBJ1-6,-,-,TGTGCCAGCAGCTCCACCTGGTTTAGGTCACCCCTCCACTTT,CASSSTWFRSPLHF
TRBV4-1,TRBJ2-7,TRBD2,-,TGCGCCAGCAGCCAAGAAAGCGGGAGGCTTTACGAGCAGTACTTC,CASSQESGRLYEQYF
TRBV12-3/TRBV12-4,TRBJ1-5,-,few,TGTGCCAGCAGTTTAGGAAGGAGCAATCAGCCCCAGCATTTT,CASSLGRSNQPQHF
TRBV24-1,TRBJ2-2,-,many,TGTGCCACCTCTGAGAACACCGGGGAGCTGTTTTTT,CATSENTGELFF
TRBV19,TRBJ1-1,-,many,TGTGCCAGTAGGAGGGGGGCGCAGAACACTGAAGCTTTCTTT,CASRRGAQNTEAFF
TRBV12-3/TRBV12-4,TRBJ2-1,-,few,TGTGCCACCCTACTTCTTTTAGGGGGGAACAATGAGCAGTTCTTC,CATLLLLGGNNEQFF
TRBV6-5,TRBJ2-1,TRBD2,few,TGTGCCAGCAGTGGGACTAGCGGGATTTACAATGAGCAGTTCTTC,CASSGTSGIYNEQFF
TRBV5-4,TRBJ2-1,-,-,TGTGCCAGCAGCTTGGAGGTAGCGAAGTACAATGAGCAGTTCTTC,CASSLEVAKYNEQFF